This T cell receptor beta chain was retrieved from a study of blood T cells in healthy people across ages. This clonotype was found a few times. Its cognate antigen is unknown. Study-wide results and caveats: Relative to aged donors, long-lived donors carried more naive CD4+ cells and displayed higher diversity.

Together with a sample-barcoded 5' primer, a J-beta primer mix was included in a second PCR lasting roughly 6 to 12 cycles. TCRdb redid the calling of the 5' RACE reads with MiXCR, one entry per CDR3 protein. This table holds roughly 930,000 distinct CDR3 sequences, roughly 52% found once. Each sample had at least 6 million PBMCs isolated. CDR3 length: 16 amino acids. The V segment lost 5 bases and the J segment 0 bases; nucleotides outside the gene matches: 6. Germline values: CDR1 SGHTA, CDR2 FQGNSA. The sequence was collected from a man in his thirties or forties in good health. This rearrangement joins TRBV7-2 to TRBJ2-4; 8 positions match TRBD1. The material sequenced was blood. CDR3 nucleotides: TGTGCCAGCAGCCCGGACAGGGTACTAGCCAAAAACATTCAGTACTTC. Protein product: CASSPDRVLAKNIQYF.